This T cell receptor beta chain was sequenced in a study of T cell responses to AZD1222 COVID-19 vaccine. Study outcomes and limitations: The donor group comprised mostly white British people and more females; the analysis possibly underestimated clonal diversity.

V was cut by 0 bases and J by 10 bases, with 9 bases left in between. Germline V gene lookup returns CDR1 LGHNA and CDR2 YSLEER. This CDR3 is 12 amino acids long. Sequenced by immunoSEQ multiplex PCR; TCRdb stores in-frame clones only, minus some. The table has approximately 150,000 clones, roughly 87% seen once. Regarding this clone: The target antigen is unknown.

The sequence came from an adult who received the AZD1222 COVID-19 vaccine. The sequencing here drew on peripheral blood, taken 28 days after the second AZD1222 dose. This chain joins TRBV4-3 and TRBJ1-1; D is unclear. The CDR3 sequence is CASSQEGEGAFF. In DNA, the CDR3 is TGCGCCAGCAGCCAAGAAGGCGAGGGAGCTTTCTTT.